Shown below are 26 T cell receptor beta chains from a single sample sequenced in a study of cytomegalovirus exposure and HLA in healthy donors. PCR used 60 Vbeta primers and 13 Jbeta primers. Clones were sequenced by immunoSEQ multiplex PCR, and TCRdb holds only the in-frame ones, with some missing. Counted here are about 140,000 clones, approximately 76% occurring once; the ten biggest clones make up about 2%. The sample taken for sequencing was PBMCs. The receptors were gathered from a man between 35 and 55 years old in good health and CMV-seronegative.

The chain uses TRBV9 and TRBJ2-2; tentatively, D is TRBD1 (6 bases). Germline V lookup: CDR1 SGDLS, CDR2 YYNGEE. CDR3 length: 15 amino acids. V was shortened by 3 bases and J by 2 bases, with 11 bases between the two germline ends. The CDR3 is CASSARGGNTGELFF. The CDR3 bases are TGTGCCAGCAGCGCCAGAGGGGGTAACACCGGGGAGCTGTTTTTT.

The rearrangement joins TRBV19 to TRBJ2-3; 9 bases are shared with TRBD2. Germline CDR1 and CDR2: LNHDA and SQIVND (reference sequence). This CDR3 has 14 amino acids. The V gene end was trimmed by 6 bases and the J gene end by 1 base; junction bases not matched to a gene: 2. The CDR3: CASSWTSGTDTQYF. For the CDR3, the DNA is TGTGCCAGTAGCTGGACTAGCGGCACAGATACGCAGTATTTT.

This clone has only a few counts. The junction shows a germline mismatch at one end, possibly a read error. The rearrangement uses TRBV6-5 and TRBJ2-3; 7 positions agree with TRBD2. Germline V CDR1 and CDR2: MNHEY, SVGAGI. This CDR3 spans 14 amino acids. The CDR3 sequence is CASSDSRETDTQYF. The CDR3 nucleotides are TGTGCCAGCAGTGACTCGCGGGAGACAGATACGCAGTATTTT.

V usage is TRBV10-3 and J usage is TRBJ2-1; D might be TRBD1 (6 bases). From germline, CDR1 is ENHRY and CDR2 SYGVKD. V lost 2 bases, J lost 6 bases, and 11 bases lay in between. CDR3 size: 14 residues. The CDR3 region is CAISEERGSNEQFF. The CDR3 DNA sequence: TGTGCCATCAGTGAGGAGAGGGGGTCCAATGAGCAGTTCTTC.

This chain connects TRBV5-1 to TRBJ2-7; 10 bases agree with TRBD2. The CDR3 loop spans 14 amino acids. J lost 6 bases, V lost 2 bases, and 5 bases had no gene match. Germline V gene data show CDR1 as SGHRS and CDR2 as YFSETQ. For the CDR3, the DNA is TGCGCCAGCAGCTTAGCGGGAGGGCCCACCGAGCAGTACTTC. The encoded protein is CASSLAGGPTEQYF.

This chain links TRBV28 with TRBJ2-5; a weak D match, TRBD1 (6 bases). The germline V gene has CDR1 MDHEN and CDR2 SYDVKM. The CDR3 is 12 amino acids. V lost 6 bases and J 4 bases, leaving 9 bases between the germline ends. The CDR3 region has the DNA TGTGCCAGCAGGGAACAGGGAGAGACCCAGTACTTC. Protein sequence: CASREQGETQYF.

V usage is TRBV19 and J usage is TRBJ2-1; 8 bases match TRBD2. The CDR3 contains 14 residues. Germline CDR1 and CDR2: LNHDA and SQIVND (reference sequence). V lost 10 bases, J lost 5 bases, and 10 bases stayed unmatched. In nucleotides, the CDR3 is TGTGCCACCCCAGCGGGGGCGGTCCACAATGAGCAGTTCTTC. The encoded protein is CATPAGAVHNEQFF.

In nucleotides, the CDR3 is TGTGCCAGCAGTCTCATCAACAGTGTAGAGACCCAGTACTTC. Amino acids: CASSLINSVETQYF. The gene calls are TRBV27 and TRBJ2-5; no firm D call. V lost 5 bases and J 4 bases, leaving 14 bases between the germline ends. CDR1 is MNHEY and CDR2 is SMNVEV in the germline V gene (reference sequence). The CDR3 runs to 14 residues.

The gene calls are TRBV30 and TRBJ2-3, with D maybe TRBD1 (6 bases). Between the trimmed V and J ends, which lost 4 bases and 2 bases, there was a span of 10 bases. The CDR3 length is 13 residues. The germline gives CDR1 GTSNPN, CDR2 SVGIG (reference sequence). In DNA form, the CDR3 reads TGTGCCTGGAAAGGACAGCTCACAGATACGCAGTATTTT. Residues: CAWKGQLTDTQYF. Full variable domain (outside the CDR3, taken from reference TRBV30 and TRBJ2-3): SQTIHQWPATLVQPVGSPLSLECTVEGTSNPNLYWYRQAAGRGLQLLFYSVGIGQISSEVPQNLSASRPQDRQFILSSKKLLLSDSGFYLCAWKGQLTDTQYFGPGTRLTVL.

The gene calls are TRBV27 and TRBJ2-7, with TRBD1 matching 10 bases. Trimming cost V 6 bases and J 4 bases; bases outside gene matches: 9. Per the germline V gene, CDR1 is MNHEY and CDR2 is SMNVEV (reference sequence). The CDR3 length is 15 residues. CDR3 residues: CASRMADRGGYEQYF. The DNA of the CDR3 is TGTGCCAGCAGGATGGCGGACAGGGGGGGATACGAGCAGTACTTC.

The V and J genes are TRBV5-1 and TRBJ2-2; no reliable D call. Germline values: CDR1 SGHRS, CDR2 YFSETQ. V lost 4 bases and J 4 bases, leaving 8 bases between the germline ends. This CDR3 has 13 residues. CDR3 sequence: CASSLTSTGELFF. CDR3 coding DNA: TGCGCCAGCAGCCTCACCAGCACCGGGGAGCTGTTTTTT.

This chain links TRBV19 with TRBJ2-1; 8 bases agree with TRBD2. V lost 5 bases and J lost 6; bases outside the gene matches: 24. This CDR3 region has 20 residues. The V gene's germline CDR1 is LNHDA and CDR2 SQIVND (reference sequence). The CDR3 region has the DNA TGTGCCAGTAGTGACCCCGGGGGCCGGAGTGAGCGGGAGTTCGGCAATGAGCAGTTCTTC. This gives the protein CASSDPGGRSEREFGNEQFF.

The rearrangement uses TRBV5-4 and TRBJ2-7; TRBD2 agrees at 8 bases. The CDR3 contains 14 residues. The junction had 8 bases not matched to a gene; V was cut back by 4 bases and J by 5 bases. Germline V lookup: CDR1 SGHNT, CDR2 YYREEE (reference sequence). Here the CDR3 reads CASSPGGGLHEQYF. In DNA, the CDR3 is TGTGCCAGCAGCCCCGGGGGGGGGCTGCACGAGCAGTACTTC.

The rearrangement joins TRBV30 to TRBJ2-2; 12 nucleotides match TRBD2. Germline V gene data show CDR1 as GTSNPN and CDR2 as SVGIG (reference sequence). CDR3 size: 16 residues. V shed 0 bases, J shed 2 bases, and the junction held 1 base outside the gene matches. CDR3 bases: TGTGCCTGGAGTGTACTAGCGGGGGGAAACACCGGGGAGCTGTTTTTT. Protein sequence: CAWSVLAGGNTGELFF.

V gene TRBV2 combines with J gene TRBJ2-7, with a weak D call TRBD1 (6 bases). The CDR3 is made up of 15 amino acids. V was shortened by 1 base and J by 3 bases, with 13 bases between the two germline ends. CDR1 and CDR2 (germline): SNHLY, FYNNEI. This CDR3 is CASSEGPDRDYEQYF. DNA of the CDR3: TGTGCCAGCAGTGAAGGTCCGGACAGAGACTACGAGCAGTACTTC.

The chain uses TRBV19 and TRBJ1-3; D is ambiguous. Germline loops: CDR1 LNHDA, CDR2 SQIVND (reference sequence). The V and J ends lost 4 bases and 0 bases respectively, with 16 bases between them. The CDR3 contains 17 residues. The DNA for the CDR3 is TGTGCCAGTAGTACGACAACCATTCGTTACTCTGGAAACACCATATATTTT. This codes for CASSTTTIRYSGNTIYF.

The chain recombines TRBV30 with TRBJ1-3; D is perhaps TRBD1 (5 bases). Germline-derived CDR1 and CDR2 are GTSNPN and SVGIG (reference sequence). CDR3 length: 10 amino acids. CDR3 region: CAGGGNTIYF. The CDR3 DNA sequence: TGTGCTGGGGGGGGAAACACCATATATTTT. Based on the CDR3 plus reference TRBV30 and TRBJ1-3, the full variable domain is SQTIHQWPATLVQPVGSPLSLECTVEGTSNPNLYWYRQAAGRGLQLLFYSVGIGQISSEVPQNLSASRPQDRQFILSSKKLLLSDSGFYLCAGGGNTIYFGEGSWLTVV.

This rearrangement joins TRBV7-6 to TRBJ2-1; D perhaps matches TRBD2 (7 bases). Germline V gives CDR1 SGHVS, CDR2 FNYEAQ. The CDR3 is made up of 15 amino acids. V lost 2 bases to trimming and J lost 6 bases, with 14 bases between them. CDR3 region: CASSLTEGGFNEQFF. CDR3 coding DNA: TGTGCCAGCAGCTTAACGGAGGGGGGGTTCAATGAGCAGTTCTTC.

CDR3 DNA: TGCGCCAGCGGGATCGGGCAGGGGAATTCACCCCTCCACTTT. Its translation is CASGIGQGNSPLHF. The chain uses TRBV5-1 and TRBJ1-6; D perhaps matches TRBD1 (6 bases). Germline CDR1 reads SGHRS; CDR2 reads YFSETQ. V lost 7 bases and J 7 bases, leaving 15 bases between the germline ends. The CDR3 totals 14 residues.

In this sample, this clone turned up a few times. The gene calls are TRBV4-2 and TRBJ2-3; TRBD2 matches 9 bases. CDR1 and CDR2 (germline): LGHNA, YNFKEQ. The CDR3 length is 15 residues. Trimming took 0 bases from V and 4 from J; bases not matched to a gene: 2. The chain's CDR3 is CASSQERGGPDTQYF. CDR3 in DNA: TGTGCCAGCAGCCAAGAGCGGGGGGGCCCAGATACGCAGTATTTT.

This clone has only a few counts. The V call is TRBV7-6, the J call TRBJ2-5; TRBD2 is a possible D gene (6 bases). The end of the DNA fits TRBJ2-7 better, so the J call may be wrong. CDR1 is SGHVS, CDR2 FNYEAQ, per germline. The CDR3 spans 14 residues. In DNA form, the CDR3 reads TGTGCCAGCAGCTTAGCAGGGGAGGCCTACGAGCAGTACTTC. It is translated as CASSLAGEAYEQYF.

V usage is TRBV4-1 and J usage is TRBJ2-5, with D perhaps matching TRBD2 (5 bases). The J call could be wrong; TRBJ2-7 is a better fit for the DNA end. Germline loops: CDR1 MGHRA, CDR2 YSYEKL. CDR3 length: 15 residues. CDR3 protein: CASSLGVGSSYEQYF. The CDR3 DNA reads as TGCGCCAGCAGCCTGGGTGTGGGGAGCTCCTACGAGCAGTACTTC.

The chain is built from TRBV28 and TRBJ1-6; 11 nucleotides agree with TRBD1. After removal of 5 bases from V and 11 bases from J, the junction contained 5 bases not matched to a gene. This CDR3 is 14 amino acids long. Germline V gene lookup returns CDR1 MDHEN and CDR2 SYDVKM. CDR3 bases: TGTGCCAGCAGTGTCCCGGGACAGGGGGCACCCCTCCACTTT. It translates to CASSVPGQGAPLHF. Full variable domain (rest looked up from reference TRBV28 and TRBJ1-6): DVKVTQSSRYLVKRTGEKVFLECVQDMDHENMFWYRQDPGLGLRLIYFSYDVKMKEKGDIPEGYSVSREKKERFSLILESASTNQTSMYLCASSVPGQGAPLHFGNGTRLTVT.

This chain links TRBV5-1 with TRBJ2-3, with a weak D call TRBD2 (6 bases). Germline lookup yields CDR1 SGHRS and CDR2 YFSETQ. The CDR3 is made up of 17 amino acids. With 0 bases removed from V and 2 bases from J, the gap between germline ends came to 16 bases. The CDR3 here is CASSLASAGSFTDTQYF. Written as DNA, the CDR3 is TGCGCCAGCAGCTTGGCCTCTGCGGGGTCTTTCACAGATACGCAGTATTTT.

The V and J genes are TRBV5-1 and TRBJ2-7; 9 nucleotides align to TRBD2. There are 14 residues in the CDR3. CDR1 and CDR2 from the germline V gene are SGHRS and YFSETQ. With 0 bases clipped from V and 5 bases from J, the junction kept 3 bases outside the gene matches. The CDR3: CASSLERGVDEQYF. The CDR3 DNA follows: TGCGCCAGCAGCTTGGAGCGGGGGGTGGACGAGCAGTACTTC.

This clone was recorded only once. This sample includes further DNA sequences coding for the same CDR3. The chain joins TRBV7-3 to TRBJ2-2; 11 bases map to TRBD1. This CDR3 is 16 amino acids long. CDR1 SGHTA and CDR2 FQGTGA come from the germline V gene. V shed 4 bases and J 6 bases; nucleotides not matched to a gene: 7. CDR3 sequence (DNA): TGTGCCAGCAGCTCGTACGGGACAGGGGGTTCCGGGGAGCTGTTTTTT. It is translated as CASSSYGTGGSGELFF.